Presented here are 7 T cell receptor beta chains from one specimen sequenced in a study of blood T cell repertoires in COVID-19. Assay used: immunoSEQ multiplex PCR; TCRdb lists only in-frame clones, some missing. The top ten hold 2% to 3% of the sample, which has roughly 70,000 clones, just over 90% seen once. Sequencing was done on a sample of peripheral blood. These receptors were collected from a man aged 45 to 65 with COVID-19, enrolled during active disease.

The rearrangement uses TRBV5-6 and TRBJ2-3; 11 bases align to TRBD2. V shed 5 bases, J shed 4 bases, and the junction held 6 bases outside the gene matches. The V gene's germline CDR1 is SGHDT and CDR2 YYEEEE. This CDR3 region has 15 residues. The CDR3, as DNA: TGTGCCAGCAGTCCTATAGCGGGAGGGGCAGATACGCAGTATTTT. Protein: CASSPIAGGADTQYF.

The V and J genes are TRBV6-5 and TRBJ1-1; no firm D call. The CDR3 is 13 residues long. V was pared by 0 bases and J by 1 base, with 3 bases between. The germline gives CDR1 MNHEY, CDR2 SVGAGI. Here the CDR3 reads CASSYSQNTEAFF. The CDR3 DNA sequence: TGTGCCAGCAGTTACTCCCAGAACACTGAAGCTTTCTTT.

This chain joins TRBV21-1 and TRBJ2-7; TRBD2 reflects the table's D call only, with no check against the DNA. TRBV21-1 is a pseudogene segment. The CDR3 is 15 amino acids. CDR3 coding DNA: TGTGCCAGCAGCGCAAAGCGGGACAACCCTTACGAGCAGTACGTC. It codes for CASSAKRDNPYEQYV.

The chain is built from TRBV7-9 and TRBJ1-1; no clear D. The CDR3 length is 12 residues. With 6 bases removed from V and 3 bases from J, the gap between germline ends came to 8 bases. CDR1 is SEHNR and CDR2 is FQNEAQ in the germline V gene (reference sequence). CDR3 in amino acids: CASSSSDTEAFF. The CDR3 coding sequence is TGTGCCAGCAGTTCGTCGGACACTGAAGCTTTCTTT. Full variable domain (remainder filled in from reference TRBV7-9 and TRBJ1-1): DTGVSQNPRHKITKRGQNVTFRCDPISEHNRLYWYRQTLGQGPEFLTYFQNEAQLEKSRLLSDRFSAERPKGSFSTLEIQRTEQGDSAMYLCASSSSDTEAFFGQGTRLTVV.

This clone has just one count. The rearrangement uses TRBV5-6 and TRBJ1-5, with D perhaps matching TRBD1 (5 bases). Trimming shortened V by 2 bases and J by 9 bases, and 15 bases separated the two germline ends. The CDR3 sequence is 14 residues long. In germline, CDR1 is SGHDT, CDR2 YYEEEE. CDR3 nucleotide sequence: TGTGCCAGCAGCTTAGGGGCAGGGCACCCGCCCCAGCATTTT. Translating gives CASSLGAGHPPQHF.

The V call is TRBV19, the J call TRBJ1-4, with unresolved D. The ends were cut back, 4 bases at V and 7 bases at J, with 16 bases in the middle. The germline V gene encodes CDR1 LNHDA and CDR2 SQIVND (reference sequence). This CDR3 has 15 amino acids. As DNA, the CDR3 is TGTGCCAGTAGTACAACCGGGGAAAGCGGTGAAAAACTGTTTTTT. Its protein product is CASSTTGESGEKLFF.

The chain joins TRBV19 to TRBJ2-5; TRBD1 matches 7 bases. This CDR3 comprises 13 residues. Germline V gene data show CDR1 as LNHDA and CDR2 as SQIVND (reference sequence). Losses at the gene ends were 5 bases for V and 2 bases for J; bases not matched to a gene: 2. The CDR3 sequence is CASSRTGQETQYF. The CDR3 DNA reads TGTGCCAGTAGTCGGACAGGACAAGAGACCCAGTACTTC. Supplemented by reference TRBV19 and TRBJ2-5, the full variable domain reads DGGITQSPKYLFRKEGQNVTLSCEQNLNHDAMYWYRQDPGQGLRLIYYSQIVNDFQKGDIAEGYSVSREKKESFPLTVTSAQKNPTAFYLCASSRTGQETQYFGPGTRLLVL.